These 7 T cell receptor beta chains originate from one sample sequenced in a study of blood T cells in healthy people across ages. It was with a sample-barcoded 5' primer and a J-beta primer mix that a second PCR of roughly 7 to 12 cycles was run. From the 5' RACE reads, TCRdb called clonotypes with MiXCR, one entry per CDR3 protein. The sample lists hundreds of thousands of distinct CDR3 sequences, more than 25% occurring once. Sequencing was carried out using blood. These TCRs come from a woman older than 75 in good health.

Points on this clonotype: A much larger clone sits a single nucleotide away, making a read error possible. J is TRBJ1-6 and V is TRBV7-9; D call uncertain. There are 13 residues in the CDR3. Germline values: CDR1 SEHNR, CDR2 FQNEAQ (reference sequence). CDR3 bases: TGTGCCAGCAGCTTAAGGGAGGATTCACCCCGCCACTTT. Its translation is CASSLREDSPRHF.

This clonotype was picked up many times. The chain uses TRBV29-1 and TRBJ1-1; TRBD1 might be the D (6 bases). Germline V gene data show CDR1 as SQVTM and CDR2 as ANQGSEA. The CDR3 is 13 amino acids. V lost 3 bases and J lost 0, with 8 bases in between. The DNA of the CDR3 is TGCAGCGTTGAGGACAGCCTGAACACTGAAGCTTTCTTT. Protein: CSVEDSLNTEAFF.

Only a few counts were recorded for this clonotype. A much more abundant neighbour one base away suggests this may be a read error. This rearrangement joins TRBV20-1 to TRBJ1-2, with D hard to call. This CDR3 is built from 12 residues. Germline CDR1 DFQATT, CDR2 SNEGSKA (reference sequence). The CDR3 sequence is CRAFLPNYGYTF. The CDR3 DNA reads as TGCAGGGCTTTTCTACCTAACTATGGCTACACCTTC.

This clonotype has more than one count but fewer than ten. Possible read error: a much larger clone is one base away. This chain connects TRBV29-1 to TRBJ2-3; D unresolved. The CDR3 has 11 amino acids. The germline V and J ends were trimmed by 6 bases and 6 bases, with 10 bases remaining between them. CDR1 is SQVTM and CDR2 is ANQGSEA in the germline V gene. CDR3 coding DNA: TGCAGCGTCGTACCAAAGGATACGCAGTATTTT. Encoded protein: CSVVPKDTQYF.

The chain has TRBV12-3 or TRBV12-4 and TRBJ2-3; D not certain. This CDR3 is 14 amino acids long. V shed 3 bases and J shed 13 bases, with 20 bases lying between them. The CDR3 loop is CASSFGVSTDMEYF. The CDR3, as DNA: TGTGCCAGCAGTTTTGGAGTGAGCACAGATATGGAGTATTTT.

The table lists this clonotype with many counts. The chain carries TRBV6-2 or TRBV6-3 and TRBJ1-6, with D possibly being TRBD1 (5 bases). Germline V gene sequence: CDR1 MNHEY, CDR2 SVGEGT. V lost 8 bases to trimming and J lost 3 bases, with 20 bases between them. This CDR3 comprises 17 residues. Here the CDR3 DNA reads TGTGCCAGCGGATTAGGGGCGTCAGGAATCTATAATTCACCCCTCCACTTT. Translation gives CASGLGASGIYNSPLHF.

This chain joins TRBV20-1 and TRBJ1-2, with D possibly TRBD1 on 5 matching bases. Looked up from germline, CDR1 is DFQATT and CDR2 is SNEGSKA (reference sequence). The CDR3 sequence is 11 residues long. The CDR3, as DNA: TGCATATCGGACGGGGCCTTCGGCTACACCTTC. It translates to CISDGAFGYTF.